The 4 T cell receptor beta chains listed next were all sequenced from one sample in a study of T-cell memory formation after mild COVID-19. TCRdb reprocessed the 5' RACE reads with MiXCR, giving one entry per CDR3 protein. Here the sample spans roughly 200,000 distinct CDR3 sequences, 9% to 10% being singletons. The sample taken for sequencing was PBMCs or a T cell subset sorted from them (not recorded which). The receptors here all came from a man younger than 35 who had mild COVID-19 (a few samples of this study predate the infection). Cell type and time point are not known.

The chain joins TRBV5-1 to TRBJ1-2, with 7 bases fitting TRBD1. Germline V gene lookup returns CDR1 SGHRS and CDR2 YFSETQ. V lost 3 bases to trimming and J lost 4 bases; unmatched junction nucleotides: 3. The CDR3 loop spans 13 amino acids. Here the CDR3 DNA reads TGCGCCAGCAGCTCCGGACAGGCCTATGGCTACACCTTC. Translating it yields CASSSGQAYGYTF.

The rearrangement joins TRBV2 to TRBJ2-3, with D perhaps matching TRBD2 (6 bases). The CDR3 is 12 amino acids. CDR1 and CDR2 (germline): SNHLY, FYNNEI. The V end was cut by 7 bases, the J end by 5 bases, with 10 bases between. CDR3 in DNA: TGTGCCAGCAACGGGGGAATAGATACGCAGTATTTT. Translating it yields CASNGGIDTQYF.

The sample holds a few counts of this clonotype. V and J are TRBV5-4 and TRBJ2-1, with 13 bases matching TRBD2. Per the germline V gene, CDR1 is SGHNT and CDR2 is YYREEE (reference sequence). V shed 2 bases and J 9 bases; nucleotides not matched to a gene: 5. This CDR3 is built from 15 residues. The chain's CDR3 is CASSFTSGGGGEQFF. Here the CDR3 DNA reads TGTGCCAGCAGCTTTACTAGCGGGGGGGGTGGTGAGCAGTTCTTC.

CDR3 bases: TGTGCCACCAGCAGAGATACGAACCTCCGCTCTGGAAACACCATATATTTT. Its protein product is CATSRDTNLRSGNTIYF. The chain recombines TRBV15 with TRBJ1-3; D is undetermined. Trimming left V 0 bases short and J 0 bases short, with 12 bases between. The CDR3 totals 17 residues. CDR1 and CDR2 from the germline V gene are LNHNV and YYDKDF (reference sequence).